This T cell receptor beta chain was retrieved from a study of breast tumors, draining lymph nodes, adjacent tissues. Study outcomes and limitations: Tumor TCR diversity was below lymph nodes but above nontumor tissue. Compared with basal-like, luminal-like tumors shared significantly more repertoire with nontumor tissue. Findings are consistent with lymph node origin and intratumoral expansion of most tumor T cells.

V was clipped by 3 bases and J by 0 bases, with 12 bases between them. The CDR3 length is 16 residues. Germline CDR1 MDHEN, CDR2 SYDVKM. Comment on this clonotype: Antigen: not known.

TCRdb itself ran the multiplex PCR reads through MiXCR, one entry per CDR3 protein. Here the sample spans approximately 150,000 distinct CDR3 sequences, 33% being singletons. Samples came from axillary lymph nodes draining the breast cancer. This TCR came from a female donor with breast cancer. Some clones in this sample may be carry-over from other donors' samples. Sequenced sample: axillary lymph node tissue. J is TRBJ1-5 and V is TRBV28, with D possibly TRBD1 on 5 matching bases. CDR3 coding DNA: TGTGCCAGCAGTTTTATTATCAGGGTTAGCAATCAGCCCCAGCATTTT. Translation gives CASSFIIRVSNQPQHF.